This T cell receptor (beta chain) was captured in a study of blood T cell repertoires in COVID-19 (dated by TCRdb to about 2020). Notes on the research overall: Samples from collaborators originated in the United States, Italy and Spain and spanned both the acute and convalescent phases of COVID-19. The sample metadata nearly always contained a de-identified subject ID, COVID-19 status, age in years and sex. A freely available public database, intended as a resource for researchers studying the immune response to SARS-CoV-2, is where the repertoires were released. Where HLA class I and class II types were available, the types were taken from metadata supplied by the sample provider, not from assay-based typing. Samples came from the ongoing ImmuneRACE study (first 160 participants) plus 1,254 subjects from 6 global collaborators. Deeply sampled blood TCRbeta repertoires from subjects exposed to, actively infected with, or recovered from COVID-19 were included in the dataset. The material from the prospective study consisted of cDNA or gDNA derived from T cells, B-cell-depleted T cells, or PBMCs.

The collaborating institutions used their own protocols to collect whole blood in K2EDTA tubes. For TCRbeta analysis, collaborators shipped samples in one of three forms: frozen whole blood, isolated PBMCs, or DNA extracted from either of those sample types. Notes on this clone: Its target antigen remains unknown. Base qualities are not provided; no much larger clone lies one nucleotide away.

TCRbeta CDR3 regions were amplified from genomic DNA using the immunoSEQ Assay, a bias-controlled multiplex PCR. The source study handled its data this way. The number of nucleated cells in each sample was estimated from the amplification of reference gene primers within the assay. Sequence reads were collapsed and filtered to measure the absolute abundance of every unique TCRbeta CDR3 rearrangement. For each sample, productive Simpson clonality was calculated as the square root of Simpson's diversity index across productive rearrangements. TCRdb re-hosts the immuneACCESS table, in-frame sequences only. Its copies lack some clones; in the studies checked, an unresolved V gene accounts for under half of them, and the cause for the rest is not known. That table gives V, J and clone size, and the DNA gave D and trimming. The table for this sample lists 30,000 to 40,000 clones; about 75% of them were counted only once. Of the sample, roughly 14% falls within the top ten clones.

The germline V gene (reference sequence) sets CDR1 to MNHEY and CDR2 to SMNVEV. Trimming accounts for 2 bases at V and 6 bases at J, while the number of junction bases matched to no gene is 13. From the cysteine up to the phenylalanine, the CDR3 has a length of 16 residues. This entry keeps only the CDR3 DNA: 48 bases, framed from base 1. Summary of the overall study and its limitations: Clinical and demographic metadata were provided uncurated, with the amount varying by source and participant.

The receptor comes from a man older than 75 with active or convalescent COVID-19. The material sequenced was peripheral blood. Here the chain combines TRBV27 and TRBJ2-7; 7 middle bases align to TRBD2. CDR3 reads: CASSLKSGGSLGEQYF. The nucleotide sequence is given as TGTGCCAGCAGTTTAAAATCCGGCGGGAGTTTAGGCGAGCAGTACTTC.